What follows are 16 T cell receptor beta chains derived from one specimen sequenced in a study of PD-1 blockade in mismatch repair-deficient tumors. Clones were read by immunoSEQ multiplex PCR, and TCRdb kept only the in-frame ones, dropping some. The sample has about 100,000 clones; 82% are singletons. Source: peripheral blood, taken roughly eight months after starting pembrolizumab. These TCRs come from an adult with mismatch repair-deficient cancer.

The chain carries TRBV6-5 and TRBJ2-5, with TRBD1 as a possible D gene (6 bases). The germline CDR1 and CDR2 sequences are MNHEY and SVGAGI. The CDR3 has 14 residues. Trimming removed 5 bases from V and 2 bases from J, with 12 bases in between. The CDR3 DNA follows: TGTGCCAGCAGTGATCCGGGACAACAAGAGACCCAGTACTTC. The encoded protein is CASSDPGQQETQYF.

The gene calls are TRBV6-6 and TRBJ2-5, with 7 bases that match TRBD2. This CDR3 comprises 14 residues. Germline CDR1 is MNHNY and CDR2 is SVGAGI (reference sequence). V was clipped by 2 bases and J by 5 bases; unmatched bases: 5. This chain's CDR3 is CASSYGLGGETQYF. CDR3 DNA sequence: TGTGCCAGCAGTTACGGACTGGGAGGGGAGACCCAGTACTTC.

The chain links TRBV7-3 to TRBJ2-1; 8 positions match TRBD2. Germline V lookup: CDR1 SGHTA, CDR2 FQGTGA. V was pared by 3 bases and J by 8 bases, with 6 bases of the junction left unmatched. This CDR3 region has 14 residues. This CDR3 reads CASSFSGNMHEQFF. CDR3 nucleotide sequence: TGTGCCAGCAGCTTTAGCGGGAATATGCATGAGCAGTTCTTC. Drawing the rest from reference TRBV7-3 and TRBJ2-1, the complete variable domain is GAGVSQTPSNKVTEKGKYVELRCDPISGHTALYWYRQSLGQGPEFLIYFQGTGAADDSGLPNDRFFAVRPEGSVSTLKIQRTERGDSAVYLCASSFSGNMHEQFFGPGTRLTVL.

Concerning this clone: The sample holds other DNA sequences that translate to the same CDR3. The chain combines TRBV5-1 with TRBJ1-1; D is perhaps TRBD1 (6 bases). Between the trimmed V and J ends, which lost 3 bases and 1 base, there was a span of 7 bases. The CDR3 spans 13 residues. Germline assignment: CDR1 SGHRS and CDR2 YFSETQ. DNA for the CDR3: TGCGCCAGCAGCTCACAGGGGAACACTGAAGCTTTCTTT. Protein sequence: CASSSQGNTEAFF.

This chain connects TRBV6-1 to TRBJ2-5, with unresolved D. The CDR3 is made up of 14 amino acids. Germline CDR1 and CDR2: MNHNS and SASEGT. The ends were cut back, 4 bases at V and 2 bases at J, with 11 bases in the middle. The CDR3 loop reads CASSAIGVQETQYF. Written as DNA, the CDR3 is TGTGCCAGCAGTGCCATCGGAGTTCAAGAGACCCAGTACTTC.

This chain connects TRBV5-1 to TRBJ2-3, with 9 bases fitting TRBD2. After removal of 0 bases from V and 6 bases from J, the junction contained 5 bases not matched to a gene. Germline CDR1 is SGHRS and CDR2 is YFSETQ. The CDR3 runs to 15 residues. CDR3 loop: CASSLGVAGDDTQYF. CDR3 coding DNA: TGCGCCAGCAGCTTGGGGGTAGCGGGAGACGATACGCAGTATTTT.

This clone has a handful of counts. The rearrangement uses TRBV2 and TRBJ2-1; D remains unclear. The V end was cut by 5 bases, the J end by 5 bases, with 13 bases between. Germline CDR1 reads SNHLY; CDR2 reads FYNNEI. The CDR3 runs 14 residues. CDR3 residues: CASSPLEGNNEQFF. The CDR3 region has the DNA TGTGCCAGCAGTCCGCTCGAAGGGAACAATGAGCAGTTCTTC.

The rearrangement links TRBV10-3 to TRBJ2-2; 13 nucleotides agree with TRBD2. CDR1 is ENHRY, CDR2 SYGVKD, per germline. J gave up 0 bases and V 6 bases, and 7 bases lay outside the gene matches. The CDR3 is made up of 18 amino acids. CDR3 nucleotide sequence: TGTGCCATCAGCGAACCGGGACTAGCGGGATCGAACACCGGGGAGCTGTTTTTT. Translating gives CAISEPGLAGSNTGELFF.

This clone was found once. The V and J genes are TRBV6-1 and TRBJ1-1; D may be TRBD1 (5 bases). From germline, CDR1 is MNHNS and CDR2 SASEGT. The V end lost 3 bases, the J end lost 3 bases, and 14 bases lay between the germline ends. The CDR3 has 15 amino acids. The CDR3 reads CASSDRAGKDTEAFF. The CDR3 nucleotides read TGTGCCAGCAGTGATAGGGCAGGGAAGGACACTGAAGCTTTCTTT.

This clone was recorded only once. The chain recombines TRBV19 with TRBJ1-1, with D hard to call. In germline, CDR1 is LNHDA, CDR2 SQIVND (reference sequence). The CDR3 spans 14 residues. Trimming shortened V by 3 bases and J by 4 bases, and 12 bases separated the two germline ends. The CDR3 DNA sequence: TGTGCCAGTAGTATTGGTCTGGGTTCCACTGAAGCTTTCTTT. Translation: CASSIGLGSTEAFF.

The gene calls are TRBV27 and TRBJ2-1; D tentatively reads TRBD1 or TRBD2 (6 bases each). This CDR3 is built from 17 residues. V was pared by 4 bases and J by 0 bases, with 16 bases between. Per the germline V gene, CDR1 is MNHEY and CDR2 is SMNVEV (reference sequence). Written as DNA, the CDR3 is TGTGCCAGCAGTTCTTTAAGAGGGGGGCCCTCCTACAATGAGCAGTTCTTC. This sequence encodes CASSSLRGGPSYNEQFF.

V and J are TRBV19 and TRBJ2-6, with D perhaps matching TRBD2 (5 bases). CDR3 length: 15 residues. V was cut by 4 bases and J by 0 bases, with 7 bases left in between. Germline assignment: CDR1 LNHDA and CDR2 SQIVND (reference sequence). CDR3 nucleotides: TGTGCCAGTAGTACGGGAAACTCTGGGGCCAACGTCCTGACTTTC. Translated: CASSTGNSGANVLTF.

V gene TRBV11-2 combines with J gene TRBJ1-1, with D possibly being TRBD1 (5 bases). CDR1 is SGHAT and CDR2 is FQNNGV in the germline V gene. The V end was cut by 3 bases, the J end by 1 base, with 9 bases between. The CDR3 has 14 residues. Here the CDR3 reads CASSLTDRNTEAFF. In nucleotides, the CDR3 is TGTGCCAGCAGCTTGACAGATCGGAACACTGAAGCTTTCTTT.

This clone occurred a few times. The chain joins TRBV5-1 to TRBJ1-2; tentatively, D is TRBD1 (6 bases). The CDR3 spans 15 residues. The ends were cut back, 4 bases at V and 7 bases at J, with 20 bases in the middle. Germline CDR1 is SGHRS and CDR2 is YFSETQ. For the CDR3, the DNA is TGCGCCAGCAGCCCCCAAAGCGTAACGGGGGCTGGCTACACCTTC. This gives the protein CASSPQSVTGAGYTF.

This chain joins TRBV7-9 and TRBJ2-2, with 8 bases identical to TRBD1. The CDR3 runs 12 residues. After removal of 5 bases from V and 10 bases from J, the junction contained 3 bases not matched to a gene. Germline V gene data show CDR1 as SEHNR and CDR2 as FQNEAQ (reference sequence). The chain's CDR3 is CASSPGGAELFF. In DNA, the CDR3 is TGTGCCAGCAGCCCAGGGGGCGCGGAGCTGTTTTTT.

About this clone itself: One end of the junction does not line up with germline, which may come from a read error. The rearrangement joins TRBV7-9 to TRBJ2-2, with 8 positions matching TRBD2. CDR1 and CDR2 (germline): SEHNR, FQNEAQ (reference sequence). The CDR3 is 17 amino acids. As DNA, the CDR3 is TGTGCCAACAGCTTAGCTGCAGCGGGAGTGAACACCGGGGAGCTGTTTTTT. It specifies CANSLAAAGVNTGELFF.